Sequencing of this T cell receptor (beta chain) was carried out in a study of blood T cell repertoires in COVID-19. Germline V gives CDR1 MGHRA, CDR2 YSYEKL. This CDR3 has 17 residues. After removal of 0 bases from V and 0 bases from J, the junction contained 7 bases not matched to a gene. TCRdb keeps only in-frame clones here, not all; method: immunoSEQ multiplex PCR. The sample shows hundreds of thousands of clones, roughly 91% of them seen only once. This receptor was obtained from a woman between 50 and 59 years old with COVID-19, enrolled during active disease. The chain recombines TRBV4-1 with TRBJ1-2; 7 bases match TRBD1. The specimen was peripheral blood. The CDR3 reads CASSQESGGPSNYGYTF. Written as DNA, the CDR3 is TGCGCCAGCAGCCAAGAGTCAGGGGGACCCTCTAACTATGGCTACACCTTC.